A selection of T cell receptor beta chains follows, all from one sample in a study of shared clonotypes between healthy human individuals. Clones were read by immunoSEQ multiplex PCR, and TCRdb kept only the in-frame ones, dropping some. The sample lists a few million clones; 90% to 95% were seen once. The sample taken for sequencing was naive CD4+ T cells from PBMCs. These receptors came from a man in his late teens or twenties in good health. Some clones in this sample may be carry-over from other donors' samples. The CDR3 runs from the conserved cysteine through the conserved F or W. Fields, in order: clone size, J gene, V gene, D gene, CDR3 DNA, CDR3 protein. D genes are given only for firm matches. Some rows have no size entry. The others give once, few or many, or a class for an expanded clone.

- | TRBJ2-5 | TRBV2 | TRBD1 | TGTGCCAGCAGTGAGTGGACAGGGGCGACCCAGTACTTC | CASSEWTGATQYF
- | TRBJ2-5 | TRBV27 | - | TGTGCCAGCAGTTTATTCTGGGCCCCGAACCAAGAGACCCAGTACTTC | CASSLFWAPNQETQYF
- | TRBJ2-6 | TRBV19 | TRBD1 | TGTGCCAGTAGCCAGGTTGGGACAGGGGCTCTGGGGGCCAACGTCCTGACTTTC | CASSQVGTGALGANVLTF
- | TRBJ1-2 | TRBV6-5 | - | TGTGCCAGCAGTTACCGAGCAGGCCCGACCTATGGCTACACCTTC | CASSYRAGPTYGYTF
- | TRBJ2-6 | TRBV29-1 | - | TGCAGCGTTGGGGGGGCGGGGAACGCCAACGTCCTGACTTTC | CSVGGAGNANVLTF
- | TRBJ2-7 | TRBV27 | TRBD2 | TGTGCCAGCAGTCCTACGCCCGGGGGGGCGGGGGTCAACGAGCAGTACTTC | CASSPTPGGAGVNEQYF
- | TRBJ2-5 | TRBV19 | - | TGTGCCAGTAGCATCCAGGGGGAGACCCAGTACTTC | CASSIQGETQYF
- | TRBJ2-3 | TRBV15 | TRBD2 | TGTGCCACTGGCCGCCCGGGAGGACCTAGCACAGATACGCAGTATTTT | CATGRPGGPSTDTQYF
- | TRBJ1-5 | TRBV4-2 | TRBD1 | TGTGCCAGCAGCCAAACGACAGGGGGCAGGAGCAATCAGCCCCAGCATTTT | CASSQTTGGRSNQPQHF
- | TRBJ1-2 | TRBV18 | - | TGTGCCAGCTCACCCAAACCGGACGCCCCGCTCTTC | CASSPKPDAPLF
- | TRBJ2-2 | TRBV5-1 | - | TGCGCCAGCAGCAGTAGGACAGCGAACACCGGGGAGCTGTTTTTT | CASSSRTANTGELFF
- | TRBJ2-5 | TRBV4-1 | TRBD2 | TGCGCCAGCAGCCCCCACCCCAGACTAGCGGGAGGAGGAGAGACCCAGTACTTC | CASSPHPRLAGGGETQYF
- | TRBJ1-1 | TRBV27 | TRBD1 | TGTGCCAGCAGTTCGGTGGGGACAGGGTCGAGCACTGAAGCTTTCTTT | CASSSVGTGSSTEAFF
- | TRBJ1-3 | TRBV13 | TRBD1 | TGTGCCAGCAGCTGGGACAGCAATAATCCTGGAAACACCATATATTTT | CASSWDSNNPGNTIYF
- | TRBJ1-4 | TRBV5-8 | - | TGTGCCAGCAGCTTGGAATGGGGCAGGGGTGGTGAAAAACTGTTTTTT | CASSLEWGRGGEKLFF
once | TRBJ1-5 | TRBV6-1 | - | TGTGCCAGCAGTGAATACAGGGCCTCACCCAATCAGCCCCAGCATTTT | CASSEYRASPNQPQHF
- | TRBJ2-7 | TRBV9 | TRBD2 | TGTGCCAGCAGCGTAGAAATGGGGGAATGGCGGGAGGCGTACGAGCAGTACTTC | CASSVEMGEWREAYEQYF
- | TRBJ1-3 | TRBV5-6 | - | TGTGCCAGCAGCTTGGTACAGGGACCTGGAAACACCATATATTTT | CASSLVQGPGNTIYF
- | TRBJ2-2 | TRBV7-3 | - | TGTGCCAGCAGCTTACAGGCAGGGGTCACCGGGGAGCTGTTTTTT | CASSLQAGVTGELFF
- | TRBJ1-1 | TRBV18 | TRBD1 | TGTGCCAGCTCATACCAGAGAGGGACAGAAATGAACACTGAAGCTTTCTTT | CASSYQRGTEMNTEAFF
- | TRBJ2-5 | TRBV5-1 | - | TGCGCCAGCAGCCCCGAGGGAGAGACCCAGTACTTC | CASSPEGETQYF
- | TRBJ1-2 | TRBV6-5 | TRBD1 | TGTGCCAGCACCCCCATGGGGGGGGACAGCTATGGCTACACCTTC | CASTPMGGDSYGYTF
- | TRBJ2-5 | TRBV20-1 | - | TGCAGTGCTAGAGATCATTCGGACTTC | CSARDHSDF
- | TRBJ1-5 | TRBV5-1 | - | TGCGCCAGCAGCCCGGAAGGGGAGTGGGGGAATCAGCCCCAGCATTTT | CASSPEGEWGNQPQHF
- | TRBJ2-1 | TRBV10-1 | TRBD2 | TGCGCCAGCAGTCGACCGGGACTAGCGGGAGGGGGGCAGTTCTTC | CASSRPGLAGGGQFF
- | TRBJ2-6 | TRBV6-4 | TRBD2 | TGTGCCAGCAGCAGGGAGGGTGGGGCCAACGTCCTGACTTTC | CASSREGGANVLTF
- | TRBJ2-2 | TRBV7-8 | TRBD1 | TGTGCCAGCAGCTTCTCCGGGACAGGGTACACCGGGGAGCTGTTTTTT | CASSFSGTGYTGELFF
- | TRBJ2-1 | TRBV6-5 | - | TGTGCCAGCAGGCTTTTCGGGAAGGGACACAATGAGCAGTTCTTC | CASRLFGKGHNEQFF
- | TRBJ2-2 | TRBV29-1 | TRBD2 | TGCAGCGTTGGGCGGGAGGCCGGGGAGCTGTTTTTT | CSVGREAGELFF
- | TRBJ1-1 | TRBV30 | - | TGTGCCTGGTACTCCTTAAGGGTGAACACTGAAGCTTTCTTT | CAWYSLRVNTEAFF
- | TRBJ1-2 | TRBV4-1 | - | TGCGCCAGCAGAAGTATCGGAGGGGGAGCTAACTATGGCTACACCTTC | CASRSIGGGANYGYTF
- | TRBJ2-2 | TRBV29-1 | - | TGCAGCGTTGCTGCTTCGGTGCCCGGGGAGCTGTTTTTT | CSVAASVPGELFF
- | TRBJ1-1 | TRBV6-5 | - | TGTGCCAGCAGCCGGAAGGGCACTGAAGCTTTCTTT | CASSRKGTEAFF
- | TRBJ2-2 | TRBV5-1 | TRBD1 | TGCGCCAGCGGACAGGACCCGAGGACCGGGGAGCTGTTTTTT | CASGQDPRTGELFF
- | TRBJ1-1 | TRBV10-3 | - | TGTGCCATCAGTGAGTCGACGGGGAAGTTTATGAACACTGAAGCTTTCTTT | CAISESTGKFMNTEAFF
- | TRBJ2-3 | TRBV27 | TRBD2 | TGTGCCAGCAGTTTATATCCTAGCGGCTTCACAGATACGCAGTATTTT | CASSLYPSGFTDTQYF
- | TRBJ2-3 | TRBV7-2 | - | TGTGCCAGCAGCTTATCGGGCCCCCCGGCAGATACGCAGTATTTT | CASSLSGPPADTQYF
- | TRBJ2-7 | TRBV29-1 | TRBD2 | TGCAGCGTTGGGCCTAGCGGGAAACTCTACGAGCAGTACTTC | CSVGPSGKLYEQYF
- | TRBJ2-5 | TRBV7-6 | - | TGTGCCAGCAGCTTTAACCAGGGGTACCAAGAGACCCAGTACTTC | CASSFNQGYQETQYF
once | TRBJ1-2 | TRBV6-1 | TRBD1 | TGTGCCAGCAGACTTGGGACAGTAGGGGCCTATGGCTACACCTTC | CASRLGTVGAYGYTF
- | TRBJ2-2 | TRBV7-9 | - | TGTGCCAGCAGCTTATGGAGGGGGCAACCCACCGGGGAGCTGTTTTTT | CASSLWRGQPTGELFF
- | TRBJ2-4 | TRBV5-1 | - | TGCGCCAGCAGTCAACAGGGAACCAAAAACATTCAGTACTTC | CASSQQGTKNIQYF
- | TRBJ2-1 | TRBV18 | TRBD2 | TGTGCCAGCTCCGGACTAGCGGCTTTAAATGAGCAGTTCTTC | CASSGLAALNEQFF
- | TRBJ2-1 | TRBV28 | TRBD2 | TGTGCCAGCAGCCTAAGACTAGCGGGTGGCAATGAGCAGTTCTTC | CASSLRLAGGNEQFF
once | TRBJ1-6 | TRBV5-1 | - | TGCGCCAGCAGCTTGGCAGGGGTAGAGCGCTCACCCCTCCACTTT | CASSLAGVERSPLHF
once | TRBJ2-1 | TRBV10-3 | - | TGTGCCATCAAGCGGGCCCCATACAATGAGCAGTTCTTC | CAIKRAPYNEQFF
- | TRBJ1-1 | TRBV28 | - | TGTGCCAGCAGGGGGTGGGGGCAGCCGAACGCTGAAGCTTTCTTT | CASRGWGQPNAEAFF
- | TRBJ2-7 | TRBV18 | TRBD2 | TGTGCCAGCTCACCCCCGGGGACTAGTAGGGCGTCCGAGCAGTACTTC | CASSPPGTSRASEQYF